One and the same sample provided the 28 T cell receptor beta chains below, sequenced in a study of cytomegalovirus exposure and HLA in healthy donors. The study ran its PCR with 60 Vbeta and 13 Jbeta primers. The table came from immunoSEQ multiplex PCR; TCRdb's copy has only in-frame clones and leaves some out. Of under 150,000 clones in the sample, approximately 80% were seen once. Sample: PBMCs. The receptors come from a woman between 40 and 50 years old in good health and CMV-seropositive.

The rearrangement links TRBV11-2 to TRBJ2-7, with 12 bases identical to TRBD1. The germline V gene encodes CDR1 SGHAT and CDR2 FQNNGV. Trimming at V came to 2 bases and at J to 0 bases, leaving 11 bases not matched to a gene. The CDR3 spans 19 residues. Written as DNA, the CDR3 is TGTGCCAGCAGCTTAAACTTGTTCGGGACAGGGGGCCTCTCCTACGAGCAGTACTTC. Protein: CASSLNLFGTGGLSYEQYF.

The chain couples TRBV28 to TRBJ2-1; D ambiguous. Trimming shortened V by 5 bases and J by 1 base, and 15 bases separated the two germline ends. Per germline, CDR1 MDHEN and CDR2 SYDVKM. The CDR3 is 16 amino acids. CDR3 residues: CASSLHSEPSYNEQFF. DNA for the CDR3: TGTGCCAGCAGTCTTCACTCCGAGCCTTCCTACAATGAGCAGTTCTTC.

The genes are TRBV9 and TRBJ2-1; 12 bases are shared with TRBD2. The CDR3 spans 16 residues. Germline trimming cut 1 base from V and 5 bases from J; bases unmatched to any gene: 4. Germline V gene lookup returns CDR1 SGDLS and CDR2 YYNGEE. The CDR3 spells CASSVLRTSGNNEQFF. The CDR3 DNA reads as TGTGCCAGCAGCGTATTAAGGACTAGCGGGAACAATGAGCAGTTCTTC. The variable domain in full, completed from reference TRBV9 and TRBJ2-1, reads DSGVTQTPKHLITATGQRVTLRCSPRSGDLSVYWYQQSLDQGLQFLIQYYNGEERAKGNILERFSAQQFPDLHSELNLSSLELGDSALYFCASSVLRTSGNNEQFFGPGTRLTVL.

The chain is built from TRBV5-1 and TRBJ2-3; possible D gene TRBD2, 6 bases. CDR3 length: 14 amino acids. Trimming stripped 7 bases from V and 4 bases from J, with 16 bases between. Germline assignment: CDR1 SGHRS and CDR2 YFSETQ. The CDR3 spells CASGSGVGADTQYF. The CDR3 DNA is TGCGCCAGCGGGTCGGGAGTGGGGGCAGATACGCAGTATTTT.

This clone occurred a few times. This chain uses TRBV19 with TRBJ1-1; maybe TRBD1 (6 bases). From germline, CDR1 is LNHDA and CDR2 SQIVND (reference sequence). The CDR3 consists of 14 residues. V gave up 5 bases and J gave up 3 bases, with 13 bases separating them. The CDR3 region is CASSSDRTYTEAFF. DNA of the CDR3: TGTGCCAGTAGTTCCGACAGGACATACACTGAAGCTTTCTTT.

V usage is TRBV18 and J usage is TRBJ2-5, with TRBD1 identical over 8 bases. This CDR3 comprises 14 residues. CDR1 and CDR2 (germline): KGHSH, LQKENI. J lost 4 bases, V lost 8 bases, and 9 bases had no gene match. This chain's CDR3 is CASTQQTGVETQYF. The DNA of the CDR3 is TGTGCCAGCACCCAGCAGACAGGGGTAGAGACCCAGTACTTC. The variable domain in full, completed from reference TRBV18 and TRBJ2-5, reads NAGVMQNPRHLVRRRGQEARLRCSPMKGHSHVYWYRQLPEEGLKFMVYLQKENIIDESGMPKERFSAEFPKEGPSILRIQQVVRGDSAAYFCASTQQTGVETQYFGPGTRLLVL.

The CDR3 here is CASSSEDRGLTEAFF. In DNA form, the CDR3 reads TGTGCCAGCAGCTCGGAGGACAGGGGGCTTACTGAAGCTTTCTTT. The rearrangement links TRBV7-8 to TRBJ1-1, with 11 positions matching TRBD1. The CDR3 is 15 amino acids. CDR1 and CDR2 from the germline V gene are SGHVS and FQNEAQ. The trim removed 4 bases at V and 5 bases at J, leaving 6 bases unmatched.

V and J are TRBV29-1 and TRBJ2-5; D is possibly TRBD2 (6 bases). V lost 3 bases and J lost 7, with 12 bases in between. Germline V lookup: CDR1 SQVTM, CDR2 ANQGSEA. The CDR3 is 12 amino acids. The DNA of the CDR3 is TGCAGCGTTGACCGGGGGAGTGGGACCCAGTACTTC. Amino acid sequence: CSVDRGSGTQYF.

J is TRBJ2-5 and V is TRBV30; 9 bases are a match to TRBD2. The CDR3 spans 14 residues. The germline V gene encodes CDR1 GTSNPN and CDR2 SVGIG (reference sequence). V lost 5 bases to trimming and J lost 3 bases; unmatched junction nucleotides: 7. The CDR3 DNA sequence: TGTGCCTGGGGAGAGGCTAGCGGGGAAGAGACCCAGTACTTC. Amino acids: CAWGEASGEETQYF. Full variable domain (remainder filled in from reference TRBV30 and TRBJ2-5): SQTIHQWPATLVQPVGSPLSLECTVEGTSNPNLYWYRQAAGRGLQLLFYSVGIGQISSEVPQNLSASRPQDRQFILSSKKLLLSDSGFYLCAWGEASGEETQYFGPGTRLLVL.

V and J are TRBV6-5 and TRBJ1-4; the match to TRBD1 covers 7 bases. The CDR3 is made up of 15 amino acids. Looked up from germline, CDR1 is MNHEY and CDR2 is SVGAGI. After removal of 5 bases from V and 7 bases from J, the junction contained 10 bases not matched to a gene. The CDR3 region is CASSARQGVSEKLFF. The CDR3 coding sequence is TGTGCCAGCAGTGCGCGACAGGGAGTCTCTGAAAAACTGTTTTTT.

In its sample, this clone was seen once. V is TRBV4-1 and J is TRBJ1-4; D gene unclear. Germline V CDR1 and CDR2: MGHRA, YSYEKL. The CDR3 consists of 16 residues. The V end lost 4 bases, the J end lost 6 bases, and 18 bases lay between the germline ends. CDR3 sequence reads: CASSPFGRTRDEKLFF. Written as DNA, the CDR3 is TGCGCCAGCAGCCCCTTCGGCAGGACGCGGGATGAAAAACTGTTTTTT.

This sequence joins TRBV11-2 and TRBJ2-1; 14 nucleotides align to TRBD2. Losses at the gene ends were 4 bases for V and 9 bases for J; bases not matched to a gene: 8. Germline CDR1 SGHAT, CDR2 FQNNGV. The CDR3 spans 16 residues. CDR3 region: CASSSRGLAGVGEQFF. The CDR3 DNA sequence: TGTGCCAGCAGCTCTAGGGGACTAGCGGGAGTAGGTGAGCAGTTCTTC.

This rearrangement joins TRBV7-2 to TRBJ2-7; D is uncertain. The CDR3 has 14 amino acids. V lost 0 bases and J lost 0, with 6 bases in between. The germline gives CDR1 SGHTA, CDR2 FQGNSA. The DNA for the CDR3 is TGTGCCAGCAGCTTAGCTCCCGGCTCCTACGAGCAGTACTTC. This gives the protein CASSLAPGSYEQYF.

This clone has a handful of counts. The chain is built from TRBV27 and TRBJ1-2; TRBD1 is a possible D gene (6 bases). The CDR3 length is 14 residues. Per germline, CDR1 MNHEY and CDR2 SMNVEV (reference sequence). The germline V and J ends were trimmed by 7 bases and 1 base, with 13 bases remaining between them. In nucleotides, the CDR3 is TGTGCCAGCACCCCCAGGGGCGTTAACTATGGCTACACCTTC. Its translation is CASTPRGVNYGYTF.

This chain links TRBV7-2 with TRBJ1-5; weak D call: TRBD1 (5 bases). Trimming took off 2 bases at V and 3 bases at J, with 14 bases between the two ends. Germline CDR1 SGHTA, CDR2 FQGNSA. CDR3 size: 16 residues. CDR3 protein: CASSLYVGPTNQPQHF. The CDR3 DNA sequence: TGTGCCAGCAGCTTATACGTGGGGCCGACCAATCAGCCCCAGCATTTT.

The chain uses TRBV2 and TRBJ2-3; 10 nucleotides agree with TRBD2. V dropped 8 bases and J dropped 3; count of bases not matched to a gene: 14. The CDR3 is 17 amino acids. CDR1 and CDR2 (germline): SNHLY, FYNNEI. The CDR3: CASEGSGRRSGTDTQYF. CDR3 bases: TGTGCCAGCGAGGGTAGCGGGAGGAGGTCGGGGACAGATACGCAGTATTTT. Full variable domain (outside the CDR3, taken from reference TRBV2 and TRBJ2-3): EPEVTQTPSHQVTQMGQEVILRCVPISNHLYFYWYRQILGQKVEFLVSFYNNEISEKSEIFDDQFSVERPDGSNFTLKIRSTKLEDSAMYFCASEGSGRRSGTDTQYFGPGTRLTVL.

The rearrangement uses TRBV7-8 and TRBJ2-7, with 7 bases identical to TRBD2. Germline CDR1 and CDR2: SGHVS and FQNEAQ. This CDR3 contains 13 residues. V was clipped by 5 bases and J by 3 bases; unmatched bases: 4. The CDR3 here is CASSRDYDYEQYF. In DNA, the CDR3 is TGTGCCAGCAGCCGGGACTACGACTACGAGCAGTACTTC.

There are a few counts of this clone. The genes are TRBV19 and TRBJ2-3; tentatively, D is TRBD1 (6 bases). Deletions cut 7 bases from V and 3 bases from J, with 11 bases between. CDR1 LNHDA and CDR2 SQIVND come from the germline V gene (reference sequence). The length of the CDR3 is 13 residues. CDR3 protein: CASKGVGTDTQYF. CDR3 DNA: TGTGCCAGTAAGGGGGTAGGGACAGATACGCAGTATTTT.

The chain carries TRBV6-4 and TRBJ2-5; TRBD1 agrees at 7 bases. CDR1 and CDR2 (germline): MRHNA, SNTAGT. Losses at the gene ends were 7 bases for V and 5 bases for J; bases not matched to a gene: 7. The CDR3 sequence is 13 residues long. CDR3 nucleotides: TGTGCCAGCACACAGGGGTATACGGAGACCCAGTACTTC. This gives the protein CASTQGYTETQYF.

This chain uses TRBV5-4 with TRBJ2-1; no definite D call. This CDR3 has 13 amino acids. V lost 2 bases, J lost 4 bases, and 7 bases lay in between. From germline, CDR1 is SGHNT and CDR2 YYREEE (reference sequence). CDR3 in DNA: TGTGCCAGCAGCTTCCGAGCGTACAATGAGCAGTTCTTC. Translated, it gives CASSFRAYNEQFF. The variable domain in full, completed from reference TRBV5-4 and TRBJ2-1, reads ETGVTQSPTHLIKTRGQQVTLRCSSQSGHNTVSWYQQALGQGPQFIFQYYREEENGRGNFPPRFSGLQFPNYSSELNVNALELDDSALYLCASSFRAYNEQFFGPGTRLTVL.

The V gene is TRBV5-3, the J gene TRBJ2-3; D not resolved. TRBV5-3 is an open reading frame, and its role is uncertain. This CDR3 comprises 12 residues. V was trimmed by 6 bases and J by 3 bases, leaving 8 bases between them. CDR3 protein: CARTSVTDTQYF. Written as DNA, the CDR3 is TGTGCCAGAACATCAGTAACAGATACGCAGTATTTT.

The chain carries TRBV11-2 and TRBJ2-4; 8 nucleotides line up with TRBD1. In germline, CDR1 is SGHAT, CDR2 FQNNGV. This CDR3 region has 15 residues. Unmatched junction bases numbered 11, after V lost 5 bases and J lost 8 bases. The CDR3 bases are TGTGCCAGCAGCCTGACTCCCGGGACAGGTGACATTCAGTACTTC. Its protein is CASSLTPGTGDIQYF.

This clone was seen a few times. This chain links TRBV21-1 with TRBJ2-2; TRBD1, the table's D call, was not compared with the DNA. TRBV21-1 is given as a pseudogene. The CDR3 loop spans 14 amino acids. The chain's CDR3 is CASSPRTGSGELFF. CDR3 DNA sequence: TGTGCCAGCAGCCCCCGGACAGGGAGCGGGGAGCTGTTTTTT.

This clone was counted only a few times. This sequence joins TRBV10-3 and TRBJ2-7; D perhaps matches TRBD2 (6 bases). Per the germline V gene, CDR1 is ENHRY and CDR2 is SYGVKD. The V and J ends lost 10 bases and 4 bases respectively, with 23 bases between them. The CDR3 has 15 amino acids. The CDR3 is CATVNPRDSSYEQYF. Here the CDR3 DNA reads TGTGCCACCGTGAACCCCCGGGACTCGTCTTACGAGCAGTACTTC.

The genes are TRBV2 and TRBJ2-7; 13 bases are shared with TRBD2. V gave up 2 bases and J gave up 5 bases; unmatched junction bases: 9. Germline V CDR1 and CDR2: SNHLY, FYNNEI. There are 17 residues in the CDR3. This CDR3 is CASSERLAGGALHEQYF. CDR3 sequence (DNA): TGTGCCAGCAGTGAAAGACTAGCGGGAGGAGCTCTCCACGAGCAGTACTTC.

The chain recombines TRBV6-1 with TRBJ2-7; D perhaps matches TRBD1 (5 bases). The CDR3 runs 14 residues. With 8 bases removed from V and 6 bases from J, the gap between germline ends came to 20 bases. CDR1 MNHNS and CDR2 SASEGT come from the germline V gene. The CDR3 DNA follows: TGTGCCAGCGGTCGGCAGGGCCTTTACGGCGAGCAGTACTTC. The encoded protein is CASGRQGLYGEQYF.

As DNA, the CDR3 is TGTGCCAGCAGCTTAGGGCGCGGGGATAGCACTGAAGCTTTCTTT. The encoded protein is CASSLGRGDSTEAFF. This chain links TRBV11-3 with TRBJ1-1; D unresolved. Germline lookup yields CDR1 SGHNT and CDR2 YENEEA. V was trimmed by 1 base and J by 4 bases, leaving 13 bases between them. The CDR3 has 15 residues.

The chain links TRBV6-5 to TRBJ2-7; D might be TRBD2 (5 bases). Trimming shortened V by 10 bases and J by 0 bases, and 10 bases separated the two germline ends. The germline V gene encodes CDR1 MNHEY and CDR2 SVGAGI. The CDR3 contains 12 residues. The CDR3 DNA sequence: TGTGCCACCCGGGGAAACTCCTACGAGCAGTACTTC. Translation gives CATRGNSYEQYF.